These 3 T cell receptor beta chains originate from one sample sequenced in a study of T-cell memory formation after mild COVID-19. A single record per CDR3 protein comes from TCRdb applying MiXCR to the 5' RACE reads. The top ten clones hold 11% to 15% of a sample with about 150,000 distinct CDR3 sequences, approximately 15% of them seen once. Sequences were obtained from PBMCs or a T cell subset sorted from them (not recorded which). The receptors were gathered from an adult woman who had mild COVID-19 (a few samples of this study predate the infection). Cell type and time point are not known.

This clonotype was seen a handful of times. The chain uses TRBV5-1 and TRBJ2-1; a possible D gene is TRBD2 (7 bases). The CDR3 has 14 amino acids. Germline CDR1 is SGHRS and CDR2 is YFSETQ. With 4 bases removed from V and 3 bases from J, the gap between germline ends came to 11 bases. CDR3 protein: CASSAGDIYNEQFF. The CDR3 bases are TGCGCCAGCAGCGCGGGGGACATCTACAATGAGCAGTTCTTC.

The sample holds a few counts of this clonotype. The chain uses TRBV20-1 and TRBJ2-2; TRBD1 matches at 7 bases. V dropped 0 bases and J dropped 4; count of bases not matched to a gene: 14. The germline CDR1 and CDR2 sequences are DFQATT and SNEGSKA (reference sequence). The length of the CDR3 is 18 residues. CDR3 DNA sequence: TGCAGTGCTAGAGAGCCCAGGGGGTACCTTGGGGGCACCGGGGAGCTGTTTTTT. This sequence encodes CSAREPRGYLGGTGELFF.

This clonotype was seen a handful of times. V and J are TRBV12-3 or TRBV12-4 and TRBJ2-1; 14 bases line up with TRBD2. This CDR3 is built from 16 residues. The trim removed 8 bases at V and 1 base at J, leaving 4 bases unmatched. The CDR3 nucleotides read TGTGCCAGCGGGACTAGCGGGGGAGAATCCTACAATGAGCAGTTCTTC. Its translation: CASGTSGGESYNEQFF.